The 13 T cell receptor beta chains below come from one sample, sequenced in a study of Graves' ophthalmopathy and Graves' hyperthyroidism. Amplifying from RNA transcripts, the study obtained TCR beta CDR3 regions. Following a first-round RT-PCR that used HTBI primers, a second-round multiplex PCR was carried out. One entry per CDR3 protein results from TCRdb running MiXCR on the multiplex PCR reads. Of about 480,000 distinct CDR3 sequences in the sample, roughly 14% were seen once. What was sequenced was blood. The source of these receptors is a woman aged 25 to 39 with Graves' ophthalmopathy.

The table lists this clonotype with a count of one. The chain is built from TRBV19 and TRBJ1-6; 7 nucleotides line up with TRBD1. V dropped 3 bases and J dropped 3; count of bases not matched to a gene: 2. The CDR3 totals 15 residues. Germline V lookup: CDR1 LNHDA, CDR2 SQIVND (reference sequence). The CDR3 bases are TGTGCCAGTAGTATGGGACAGAGCTATAATTCACCCCTCCACTTT. It is translated as CASSMGQSYNSPLHF.

Note on this clonotype: The conserved phenylalanine or tryptophan is not found at the CDR3 terminus, so this likely reflects a read error. Because the CDR3's place on the DNA is in doubt, the DNA is left out and the CDR3 is given as listed by TCRdb. This sequence joins TRBV19 and TRBJ1-2; the DNA was not compared with TRBD1, the D call given in the table. The CDR3 length equals 9 residues, ends included. From germline, CDR1 is LNHDA and CDR2 SQIVND (reference sequence). This chain's CDR3 is CASSTRQGT.

This clonotype has a count of ten or more. The rearrangement links TRBV6-1 to TRBJ2-4, with TRBD1 as a possible D gene (5 bases). Germline CDR1 reads MNHNS; CDR2 reads SASEGT. Trimming shortened V by 1 base and J by 1 base, and 11 bases separated the two germline ends. This CDR3 region has 16 residues. The CDR3 region is CASSEEAGKAKNIQYF. In DNA form, the CDR3 reads TGTGCCAGCAGTGAAGAGGCAGGGAAGGCCAAAAACATTCAGTACTTC.

This clonotype has at least ten counts. The genes are TRBV6-5 and TRBJ2-7, with D possibly being TRBD2 (6 bases). V was pared by 2 bases and J by 7 bases, with 12 bases between. There are 13 residues in the CDR3. Germline V gene lookup returns CDR1 MNHEY and CDR2 SVGAGI. CDR3 sequence: CASSYGGSPEQYF. The CDR3 DNA reads TGTGCCAGCAGTTACGGGGGGTCTCCGGAGCAGTACTTC.

This clonotype was seen a few times. V and J are TRBV24-1 and TRBJ2-5; 12 nucleotides line up with TRBD2. The J segment lost 1 base and the V segment lost 3 bases, leaving 2 bases of the junction unmatched. CDR1 and CDR2 from the germline V gene are KGHDR and SFDVKD. The CDR3 covers 16 residues. The CDR3 nucleotides are TGTGCCACCAGTGATCGGACTAGCGGGATCCAAGAGACCCAGTACTTC. Translation: CATSDRTSGIQETQYF.

The rearrangement joins TRBV6-2 or TRBV6-3 to TRBJ1-1; weak D call: TRBD1 (5 bases). From germline, CDR1 is MNHEY and CDR2 SVGEGT. V gave up 6 bases and J gave up 0 bases, with 11 bases separating them. The CDR3 is 14 residues long. The CDR3 loop reads CASRKGRLNTEAFF. In nucleotides, the CDR3 is TGTGCCAGCAGAAAGGGACGGCTGAACACTGAAGCTTTCTTT.

At least ten counts were recorded for this clonotype. The chain is built from TRBV2 and TRBJ1-2, with TRBD1 matching 10 bases. The length of the CDR3 is 16 residues. The V gene end was trimmed by 7 bases and the J gene end by 8 bases; junction bases not matched to a gene: 16. Germline assignment: CDR1 SNHLY and CDR2 FYNNEI. The CDR3 bases are TGTGCCAGCACTATGATCCCCGCCGGGACAGGGGTCGGCTACACCTTC. Amino acid sequence: CASTMIPAGTGVGYTF.

This clonotype was counted ten times or more. The V and J genes are TRBV20-1 and TRBJ2-7; 7 bases map to TRBD1. The germline V gene encodes CDR1 DFQATT and CDR2 SNEGSKA (reference sequence). Unmatched junction bases numbered 2, after V lost 7 bases and J lost 2 bases. The CDR3 has 11 residues. CDR3: CSGQGAYEQYF. DNA of the CDR3: TGCAGTGGACAGGGAGCCTACGAGCAGTACTTC.

This clonotype was seen many times. The CDR3 spells CASSEVEQYF. CDR3 bases: TGTGCCAGCAGTGAAGTCGAGCAGTACTTC. The genes are TRBV6-1 and TRBJ2-5; D unresolved. The DNA end lines up better with TRBJ2-7; the J call may be wrong. The CDR3 extends over 10 amino acids. Germline CDR1 is MNHNS and CDR2 is SASEGT.

This clonotype was picked up many times. This chain uses TRBV9 with TRBJ1-3; no clear D gene. The V end lost 3 bases, the J end lost 2 bases, and 9 bases lay between the germline ends. This CDR3 has 14 amino acids. CDR1 and CDR2 (germline): SGDLS, YYNGEE. In DNA, the CDR3 is TGTGCCAGCAGCGGTCGGGCTGCTGGAAACACCATATATTTT. It translates to CASSGRAAGNTIYF.

The table lists this clonotype with many counts. This chain joins TRBV24-1 and TRBJ1-3; 9 bases are a match to TRBD1. The CDR3 has 15 amino acids. V shed 0 bases, J shed 4 bases, and the junction held 0 bases outside the gene matches. Per germline, CDR1 KGHDR and CDR2 SFDVKD. CDR3 in amino acids: CATSDLTGGGNTIYF. The DNA for the CDR3 is TGTGCCACCAGTGATTTGACAGGGGGCGGAAACACCATATATTTT.

This clonotype was picked up many times. The rearrangement joins TRBV25-1 to TRBJ2-2; D ambiguous. Trimming stripped 6 bases from V and 5 bases from J, with 10 bases between. The CDR3 has 13 residues. CDR1 and CDR2 from the germline V gene are MGHDK and SYGVNS. The CDR3 coding sequence is TGTGCCAGCAGGTACGAGAGGACCGGGGAGCTGTTTTTT. Its translation is CASRYERTGELFF.

This clonotype was picked up many times. The chain joins TRBV10-3 to TRBJ2-5; the D is unclear. The CDR3 length is 12 residues. CDR1 and CDR2 (germline): ENHRY, SYGVKD. Trimming shortened V by 9 bases and J by 4 bases, and 12 bases separated the two germline ends. CDR3 nucleotides: TGTGCCATTGGAGAGACAAGAGAGACCCAGTACTTC. Translation gives CAIGETRETQYF.